The rows below give T cell receptor beta chains drawn from one sample of a study of T cells in Graves' hyperthyroidism and ophthalmopathy. One entry per CDR3 protein results from TCRdb running MiXCR on the multiplex PCR reads. The sample shows over 350,000 distinct CDR3 sequences, around 20% of them seen only once. Material: blood. These receptors all come from a man younger than 30 with Graves' ophthalmopathy. Each CDR3 is given with its conserved first and last residue. A D gene is named only where the DNA matches it firmly. Not all rows give a size; the values are once, few, many and, for expanded clones, a class.

V,size,D,J,CDR3,DNA
TRBV29-1,-,TRBD1,TRBJ1-3,CSATGGSTGNTIYF,TGCAGCGCCACAGGGGGTAGTACTGGAAACACCATATATTTT
TRBV12-3/TRBV12-4,many,TRBD1,TRBJ2-3,CASSYRDSTQYF,TGTGCCAGCAGTTACCGGGACAGTACGCAGTATTTT
TRBV20-1,many,TRBD2,TRBJ2-3,CSAPRALAGSPAGDTQYF,TGCAGTGCTCCCAGGGCCCTAGCGGGGAGCCCCGCCGGAGATACGCAGTATTTT
TRBV11-2,many,TRBD2,TRBJ2-2,CASGGGALDTGELFF,TGTGCCAGCGGCGGGGGGGCTTTGGACACCGGGGAGCTGTTTTTT
TRBV12-3/TRBV12-4,many,-,TRBJ2-7,CASSRPGNYEQYF,TGTGCCAGCAGTCGTCCCGGCAACTACGAGCAGTACTTC
TRBV3-1,many,-,TRBJ2-5,CASSQPPAEETQYF,TGTGCCAGCAGCCAACCGCCCGCGGAGGAGACCCAGTACTTC
TRBV7-9,few,-,TRBJ1-2,CASSPPPGSLPNYGYTF,TGTGCCAGCAGCCCCCCGCCGGGGAGCCTCCCAAACTATGGCTACACCTTC
TRBV4-1,few,-,TRBJ2-3,CASSQVKQYLKDTQYF,TGCGCCAGCAGCCAAGTAAAACAGTACCTTAAAGATACGCAGTATTTT
TRBV7-9,many,-,TRBJ2-1,CASTPTGSYNEQFF,TGTGCCAGCACCCCGACAGGATCCTACAATGAGCAGTTCTTC
TRBV2,many,TRBD1,TRBJ2-3,CAIGGAGGADTQYF,TGTGCCATCGGAGGGGCAGGGGGCGCGGATACGCAGTATTTT
TRBV5-1,few,-,TRBJ2-2,CASSLAGQTLDTGELFF,TGCGCCAGCAGCTTGGCCGGTCAGACCTTGGACACCGGGGAGCTGTTTTTT
TRBV28,many,-,TRBJ1-5,CASSFVHSNQPQHF,TGTGCCAGCAGTTTCGTGCATAGCAATCAGCCCCAGCATTTT
TRBV28,many,-,TRBJ2-7,CASQGGGRQYF,TGTGCCAGCCAAGGTGGGGGCCGCCAGTACTTC
TRBV7-2,few,TRBD1,TRBJ1-5,CASSLRGGQGRSNQPQHF,TGTGCCAGCAGCCTCAGGGGGGGACAGGGCAGGAGCAATCAGCCCCAGCATTTT
TRBV20-1,many,-,TRBJ2-1,CSAPGGRDNEQFF,TGCAGTGCCCCCGGGGGGCGGGACAATGAGCAGTTCTTC